The TCR beta chain under discussion was sequenced for a study of blood T cell repertoires in COVID-19. Across the whole study: T cells, B-cell-depleted T cells, or PBMCs provided the cDNA or gDNA that served as material.

The V and J ends lost 3 bases and 5 bases respectively, with 12 bases between them. Germline lookup yields CDR1 SEHNR and CDR2 FQNEAQ (reference sequence). The CDR3 runs to 14 residues. All enrollees were roughly 18 to 95 years old and from fewer than 30 US areas. Symptom resolution, clearance, or two negative PCRs marked donors in Cohort 3 as recovered. Per the study methods: Reference gene primer amplification yielded estimated nucleated cell counts. TCRdb's table, derived via immunoSEQ multiplex PCR, lists solely in-frame clones and lacks some. That table furnishes V, J and clone size, whereas the DNA furnished D and trimming. The profile shows some 250,000 clones, 70% to 90% of them singletons.

The source of this sequence is a woman in her fifties or sixties who had recovered from COVID-19. The rearrangement links TRBV7-9 to TRBJ2-3; D not resolved. Material for sequencing was PBMCs or T cells enriched from blood (not recorded which). The CDR3 loop reads CASSFPPPLDTQYF. In nucleotides, the CDR3 is TGTGCCAGCAGCTTTCCCCCCCCTTTAGATACGCAGTATTTT.